One and the same sample provided the 16 T cell receptor beta chains below, sequenced in a study of identical twins. In TCRdb, the 5' RACE reads were re-called with MiXCR into one record per CDR3 protein. The table records around 250,000 distinct CDR3 sequences, about 8.5% of them present only once. The sample also formed part of further work on yellow fever vaccine responses in identical twins.

Sequencing used CD8+ T cells sorted from blood. These receptor sequences come from a young woman in good health.

CDR3 loop: CSAAGDLSYEQYF. CDR3 nucleotides: TGCAGTGCTGCGGGGGACCTCTCCTACGAGCAGTACTTC. The gene calls are TRBV20-1 and TRBJ2-7, with 7 bases fitting TRBD2. CDR3 length: 13 residues. The germline gives CDR1 DFQATT, CDR2 SNEGSKA (reference sequence). Trimming took 5 bases from V and 0 from J; bases not matched to a gene: 4.

About this clonotype itself: No DNA is shown, since the ends of the CDR3 on it are uncertain; the CDR3 is the one TCRdb lists. V gene TRBV21-1 combines with J gene TRBJ2-2; the table names TRBD2, a call not compared with the DNA. TRBV21-1 is a pseudogene. Both ends counted, the CDR3 spans 18 residues. The CDR3 is CASTPGLAGAETPGSCFF.

This clonotype was detected only a few times. Germline and junction disagree at one end, which may indicate a read error. The chain employs TRBV12-3 or TRBV12-4 and TRBJ2-6; a weak D match, TRBD1 (5 bases). The CDR3 extends over 19 amino acids. CDR3 sequence (DNA): TGTGCCTGCAGTTTATATCTCAGGACACCAGTCTCTGGGGCCAACGTCCTGACTTTC. It is translated as CACSLYLRTPVSGANVLTF.

The chain is built from TRBV15 and TRBJ2-1; D uncertain. This CDR3 region has 14 residues. Per germline, CDR1 LNHNV and CDR2 YYDKDF (reference sequence). V lost 0 bases to trimming and J lost 5 bases, with 8 bases between them. This chain's CDR3 is CATSRDQIDNEQFF. In nucleotides, the CDR3 is TGTGCCACCAGCAGAGATCAGATAGACAATGAGCAGTTCTTC.

This clonotype was counted a few times. The gene calls are TRBV25-1 and TRBJ2-5; 9 nucleotides line up with TRBD2. This CDR3 region has 18 residues. J lost 8 bases, V lost 6 bases, and 22 bases had no gene match. Germline CDR1 reads MGHDK; CDR2 reads SYGVNS. CDR3: CASSPRNSASGDVRTQYF. The CDR3 DNA sequence: TGTGCCAGCAGCCCTCGAAATAGTGCTAGCGGGGACGTCCGAACCCAGTACTTC.

This clonotype was detected ten times or more. The CDR3 nucleotides read TGTGCCATCAGGGAGGAGGAGACCCAGTACTTC. Translated: CAIREEETQYF. This chain links TRBV10-3 with TRBJ2-5; possible D gene TRBD2, 5 bases. The CDR3 contains 11 residues. Trimming took 6 bases from V and 5 from J, leaving 7 bases between them. Germline CDR1 is ENHRY and CDR2 is SYGVKD.

The chain carries TRBV12-3 or TRBV12-4 and TRBJ1-2; 8 bases are shared with TRBD1. The trim removed 5 bases at V and 4 bases at J, leaving 3 bases unmatched. CDR3 length: 13 residues. The CDR3 DNA is TGTGCCAGCAGTCCAGGGGGCGCCTATGGCTACACCTTC. Its protein product is CASSPGGAYGYTF.

The chain is built from TRBV12-3 or TRBV12-4 and TRBJ1-5; no clear D. V lost 3 bases to trimming and J lost 0 bases, with 9 bases between them. The CDR3 extends over 15 amino acids. CDR3: CASSLWGTSNQPQHF. The CDR3 DNA is TGTGCCAGCAGTTTGTGGGGAACTAGCAATCAGCCCCAGCATTTT.

This clonotype was recorded many times. The chain carries TRBV28 and TRBJ2-1; D could derive from TRBD1 or TRBD2 (6 bases each). V was clipped by 7 bases and J by 6 bases, with 16 bases between them. This CDR3 is 14 amino acids long. Germline V gene lookup returns CDR1 MDHEN and CDR2 SYDVKM. The CDR3 protein is CASTIRGRLNEQFF. The DNA for the CDR3 is TGTGCCAGCACCATTAGGGGGAGGCTCAATGAGCAGTTCTTC.

This clonotype came up a few times. J is TRBJ1-1 and V is TRBV12-3 or TRBV12-4; no definite D call. The CDR3 sequence is 12 residues long. Trimming pared 3 bases from V and 8 bases from J, leaving 10 bases between. CDR3 residues: CASSFGSLEAFF. The CDR3 DNA is TGTGCCAGCAGTTTTGGCAGCCTGGAAGCTTTCTTT.

At least ten counts were recorded for this clonotype. V gene TRBV29-1 combines with J gene TRBJ2-7; D unclear. Germline V gene sequence: CDR1 SQVTM, CDR2 ANQGSEA. Deletions cut 3 bases from V and 0 bases from J, with 6 bases between. The CDR3 spans 12 residues. The DNA of the CDR3 is TGCAGCGTTGAGGCCAGCTCCTACGAGCAGTACTTC. This gives the protein CSVEASSYEQYF.

The sample holds many counts of this clonotype. V usage is TRBV5-1 and J usage is TRBJ2-3; 7 bases fit TRBD1. The CDR3 extends over 15 amino acids. Germline assignment: CDR1 SGHRS and CDR2 YFSETQ. J was trimmed by 7 bases and V by 3 bases; bases with no gene match: 11. This CDR3 is CASSSGTAILYTQYF. DNA for the CDR3: TGCGCCAGCAGCTCAGGGACAGCCATTCTTTATACGCAGTATTTT.

This clonotype has at least ten counts. The chain joins TRBV29-1 to TRBJ2-3; a possible D gene is TRBD2 (6 bases). Germline V gene sequence: CDR1 SQVTM, CDR2 ANQGSEA. V was cut by 4 bases and J by 0 bases, with 17 bases left in between. The CDR3 length is 16 residues. The CDR3 nucleotides read TGCAGCGTTGGCGGGATATTCGCTTCTAGCACAGATACGCAGTATTTT. This encodes CSVGGIFASSTDTQYF.

Many counts were recorded for this clonotype. J is TRBJ2-2 and V is TRBV29-1; D is possibly TRBD1 (6 bases). The germline V gene has CDR1 SQVTM and CDR2 ANQGSEA. Trimming took off 7 bases at V and 6 bases at J, with 12 bases between the two ends. There are 12 residues in the CDR3. CDR3 coding DNA: TGCAGCGGAGTACAGGGTTCCGGGGAGCTGTTTTTT. Translating it yields CSGVQGSGELFF.

The genes are TRBV25-1 and TRBJ2-6; D assignment may be TRBD1 or TRBD2 (5 bases each). From germline, CDR1 is MGHDK and CDR2 SYGVNS. V dropped 4 bases and J dropped 3 bases, with 13 bases sitting between them. The CDR3 consists of 16 residues. The CDR3 DNA reads TGTGCCAGCAGTGCCTACCTTGGGGGTGGGGCCAACGTCCTGACTTTC. This gives the protein CASSAYLGGGANVLTF.

This clonotype has a count of ten or more. The chain is built from TRBV18 and TRBJ1-1, with a weak D call TRBD1 (5 bases). Germline CDR1 is KGHSH and CDR2 is LQKENI. The CDR3 runs 15 residues. Trimming took off 4 bases at V and 7 bases at J, with 19 bases between the two ends. This chain's CDR3 is CASSRSGLDIIEAFF. The CDR3 DNA follows: TGTGCCAGCTCACGCTCCGGCTTGGACATCATTGAAGCTTTCTTT. The full variable domain, rest sourced from reference TRBV18 and TRBJ1-1, is NAGVMQNPRHLVRRRGQEARLRCSPMKGHSHVYWYRQLPEEGLKFMVYLQKENIIDESGMPKERFSAEFPKEGPSILRIQQVVRGDSAAYFCASSRSGLDIIEAFFGQGTRLTVV.